Included here is one TCR beta chain sequence, with context. The data were obtained in a study of blood T cell repertoires in COVID-19. Method: immunoSEQ multiplex PCR; TCRdb's copy keeps in-frame clones and lacks some. This table holds fewer than 200,000 clones, 70% to 90% found once. Source material: peripheral blood. The clonotype comes from a man in his fifties or sixties who had recovered from COVID-19.

CDR3 sequence: CASSQDIGVAGAAQYF. The CDR3 nucleotides are TGTGCCAGCAGCCAAGATATTGGGGTAGCGGGGGCGGCGCAGTACTTC. The chain recombines TRBV3-1 (or the pseudogene TRBV3-2) with TRBJ2-7; 9 bases align to TRBD2. The CDR3 extends over 16 amino acids. The ends lost 0 bases at V and 9 bases at J; junction bases unmatched: 12. Germline CDR1 and CDR2: LGHDT and YNNKEL (reference sequence).